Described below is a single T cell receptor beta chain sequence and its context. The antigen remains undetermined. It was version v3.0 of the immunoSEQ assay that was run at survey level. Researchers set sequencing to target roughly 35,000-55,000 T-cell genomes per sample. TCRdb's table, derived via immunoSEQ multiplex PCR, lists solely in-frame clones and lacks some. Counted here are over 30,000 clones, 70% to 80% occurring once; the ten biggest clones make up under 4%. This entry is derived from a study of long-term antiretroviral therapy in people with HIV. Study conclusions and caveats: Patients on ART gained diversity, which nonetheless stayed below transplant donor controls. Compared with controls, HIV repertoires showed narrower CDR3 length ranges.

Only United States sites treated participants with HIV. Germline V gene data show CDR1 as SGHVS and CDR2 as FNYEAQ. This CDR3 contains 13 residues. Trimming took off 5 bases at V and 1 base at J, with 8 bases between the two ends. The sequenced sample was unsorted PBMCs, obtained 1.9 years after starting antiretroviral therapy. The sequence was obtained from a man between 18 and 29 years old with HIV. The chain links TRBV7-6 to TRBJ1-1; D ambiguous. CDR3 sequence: CASSRHPNTEAFF. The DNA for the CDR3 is TGTGCCAGCAGCAGACATCCGAACACTGAAGCTTTCTTT.